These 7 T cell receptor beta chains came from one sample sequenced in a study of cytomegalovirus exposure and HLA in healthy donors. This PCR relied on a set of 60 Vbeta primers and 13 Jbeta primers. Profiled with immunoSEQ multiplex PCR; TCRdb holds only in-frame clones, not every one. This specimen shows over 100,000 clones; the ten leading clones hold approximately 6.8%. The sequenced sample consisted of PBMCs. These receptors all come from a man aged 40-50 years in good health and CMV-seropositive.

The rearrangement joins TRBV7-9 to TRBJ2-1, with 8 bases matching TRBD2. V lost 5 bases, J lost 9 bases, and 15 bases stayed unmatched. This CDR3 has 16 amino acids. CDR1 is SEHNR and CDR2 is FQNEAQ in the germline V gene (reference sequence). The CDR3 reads CASSPPPVAGSVEQFF. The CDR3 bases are TGTGCCAGCAGCCCGCCGCCGGTAGCGGGATCGGTTGAGCAGTTCTTC.

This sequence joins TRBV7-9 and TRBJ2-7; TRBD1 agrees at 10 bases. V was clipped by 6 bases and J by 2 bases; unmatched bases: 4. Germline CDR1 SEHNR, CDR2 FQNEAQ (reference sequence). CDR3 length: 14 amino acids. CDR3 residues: CASRGTGATYEQYF. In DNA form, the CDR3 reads TGTGCCAGCAGGGGGACAGGGGCAACCTACGAGCAGTACTTC.

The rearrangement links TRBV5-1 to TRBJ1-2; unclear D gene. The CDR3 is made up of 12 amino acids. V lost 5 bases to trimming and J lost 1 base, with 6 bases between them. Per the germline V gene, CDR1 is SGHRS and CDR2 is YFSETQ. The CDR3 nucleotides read TGCGCCAGCAGTGGGAGTAACTATGGCTACACCTTC. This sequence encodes CASSGSNYGYTF.

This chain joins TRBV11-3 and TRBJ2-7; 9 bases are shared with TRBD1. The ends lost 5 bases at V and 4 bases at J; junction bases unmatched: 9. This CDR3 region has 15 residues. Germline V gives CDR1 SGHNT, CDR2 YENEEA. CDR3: CASSAGTGISYEQYF. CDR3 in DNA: TGTGCCAGCAGCGCCGGGACAGGGATAAGTTACGAGCAGTACTTC.

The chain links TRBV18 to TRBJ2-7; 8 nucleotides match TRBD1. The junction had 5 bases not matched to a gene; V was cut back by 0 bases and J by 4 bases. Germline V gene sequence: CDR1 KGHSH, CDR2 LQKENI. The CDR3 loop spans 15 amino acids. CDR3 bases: TGTGCCAGCTCACCACCGGACAGGGATGTTTACGAGCAGTACTTC. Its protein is CASSPPDRDVYEQYF.

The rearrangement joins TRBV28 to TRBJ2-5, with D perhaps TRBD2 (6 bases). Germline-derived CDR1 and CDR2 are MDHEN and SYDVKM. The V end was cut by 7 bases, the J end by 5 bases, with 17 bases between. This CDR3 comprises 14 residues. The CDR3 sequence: CASTIGRGRETQYF. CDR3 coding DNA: TGTGCCAGCACCATAGGACGGGGGAGGGAGACCCAGTACTTC.

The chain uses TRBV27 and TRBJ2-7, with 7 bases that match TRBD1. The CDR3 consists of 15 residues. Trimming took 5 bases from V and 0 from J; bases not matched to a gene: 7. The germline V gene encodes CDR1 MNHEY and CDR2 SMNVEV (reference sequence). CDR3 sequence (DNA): TGTGCCAGCAGTCCTTTGGACAGGAGCTCCTACGAGCAGTACTTC. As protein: CASSPLDRSSYEQYF.